Listed here are 3 T cell receptor beta chains from one sample, sequenced in a study of cytomegalovirus exposure and HLA in healthy donors. The primer mix had 60 Vbeta and 13 Jbeta primers. The assay was immunoSEQ multiplex PCR, and TCRdb's table has in-frame clones only and misses some. The sample lists 170,000 or so clones, around 80% occurring once. Specimen: PBMCs. The receptors stem from a woman between 50 and 59 years old in good health and CMV-seropositive.

This clone has a single count. This sequence joins TRBV5-5 and TRBJ2-1; TRBD2 matches at 14 bases. The V and J ends lost 2 bases and 0 bases, in that order; junction bases with no gene match: 1. From germline, CDR1 is SGHKS and CDR2 YYEKEE (reference sequence). CDR3 length: 17 residues. The chain's CDR3 is CASSFGTSGSSYNEQFF. CDR3 sequence (DNA): TGTGCCAGCAGCTTCGGGACTAGCGGGAGCTCCTACAATGAGCAGTTCTTC.

The CDR3 coding sequence is TGTGCCAGCGACAGGGCTTACACAGATACGCAGTATTTT. Translating gives CASDRAYTDTQYF. The rearrangement links TRBV2 to TRBJ2-3; 7 bases map to TRBD1. The germline V gene encodes CDR1 SNHLY and CDR2 FYNNEI. CDR3 size: 13 residues. V lost 8 bases, J lost 2 bases, and 4 bases stayed unmatched.

The J gene is TRBJ2-5, the V gene TRBV7-3; 7 bases align to TRBD2. The ends lost 5 bases at V and 2 bases at J; junction bases unmatched: 8. The V gene's germline CDR1 is SGHTA and CDR2 FQGTGA. The CDR3 sequence is 15 residues long. The CDR3 loop reads CASSVLGAGQETQYF. CDR3 bases: TGTGCCAGCAGCGTTTTAGGAGCGGGGCAAGAGACCCAGTACTTC.